Below are 10 T cell receptor beta chains sequenced from a single sample in a study of beta chain features in type 1 diabetes. No antigens are known for them. The investigators reverse transcribed all of the isolated RNA, so they sequenced expressed TCRB transcripts. Assay used: immunoSEQ multiplex PCR; TCRdb lists only in-frame clones, some missing. The sample carries 200,000 to 250,000 clones, 16% recorded once. General study points: All four CD4+ subsets of Type 1 diabetes patients contained TCRB CDR3s that were moderately but significantly shorter.

Sequenced material: naive CD4+ T cells from blood. The receptors were sampled from a man aged 25-45 years with type 1 diabetes.

Only a few counts were recorded for this clone. CDR3 coding DNA: TGCGCCAGCAGCAGAATAGGGCTCACCTACAATGAGCAGTTCTTC. Encoded protein: CASSRIGLTYNEQFF. The gene calls are TRBV5-1 and TRBJ2-1; D not certain. In germline, CDR1 is SGHRS, CDR2 YFSETQ. The CDR3 covers 15 residues. Trimming removed 4 bases from V and 2 bases from J, with 13 bases in between.

V gene TRBV7-2 combines with J gene TRBJ1-1; possible D gene TRBD1, 5 bases. The V end lost 2 bases, the J end lost 5 bases, and 12 bases lay between the germline ends. CDR1 is SGHTA and CDR2 is FQGNSA in the germline V gene. CDR3 length: 14 residues. Here the CDR3 DNA reads TGTGCCAGCAGCTTACGGGCCAGGGCTACTGAAGCTTTCTTT. This sequence encodes CASSLRARATEAFF.

The chain uses TRBV30 and TRBJ2-7, with D unresolved. The germline CDR1 and CDR2 sequences are GTSNPN and SVGIG (reference sequence). The CDR3 totals 13 residues. V was shortened by 6 bases and J by 0 bases, with 12 bases between the two germline ends. CDR3 nucleotide sequence: TGTGCCTGCCTAAAGAAGAGCTCCTACGAGCAGTACTTC. It specifies CACLKKSSYEQYF.

This clone has just a few counts. V usage is TRBV21-1 and J usage is TRBJ2-7; TRBD1, the D gene given by the table, was not confirmed from the DNA. TRBV21-1 is shown as a pseudogene. The CDR3 contains 15 residues. Here the CDR3 DNA reads TGTGCCAGCAGCAAAGGAGGGGGCCATCGGGACGAGCAGTACTTC. This codes for CASSKGGGHRDEQYF.

This clone came up a few times. V and J are TRBV7-3 and TRBJ2-3; D might be TRBD1 (5 bases). Germline CDR1 is SGHTA and CDR2 is FQGTGA. Trimming cost V 1 base and J 1 base, with 9 bases left between them. The CDR3 is made up of 15 amino acids. CDR3 in amino acids: CASSLIGRGTDTQYF. CDR3 nucleotide sequence: TGTGCCAGCAGCTTAATCGGCAGGGGCACAGATACGCAGTATTTT.

This clone was recorded a few times. V is TRBV30 and J is TRBJ1-5; weak D call: TRBD1 (6 bases). Trimming shortened V by 0 bases and J by 5 bases, and 8 bases separated the two germline ends. The germline gives CDR1 GTSNPN, CDR2 SVGIG (reference sequence). The CDR3 loop spans 13 amino acids. The CDR3 DNA follows: TGTGCCTGGAGTGTTGCAGGGGATCAGCCCCAGCATTTT. This encodes CAWSVAGDQPQHF. The whole variable domain, remainder taken from reference TRBV30 and TRBJ1-5, is SQTIHQWPATLVQPVGSPLSLECTVEGTSNPNLYWYRQAAGRGLQLLFYSVGIGQISSEVPQNLSASRPQDRQFILSSKKLLLSDSGFYLCAWSVAGDQPQHFGDGTRLSIL.

A few counts support this clone. The V gene is TRBV27, the J gene TRBJ1-2; TRBD1 is a possible D gene (6 bases). Per the germline V gene, CDR1 is MNHEY and CDR2 is SMNVEV (reference sequence). This CDR3 is built from 14 residues. The V end was cut by 0 bases, the J end by 4 bases, with 9 bases between. The CDR3: CASSLSGQIYGYTF. The CDR3, as DNA: TGTGCCAGCAGTTTATCCGGACAGATCTATGGCTACACCTTC.

This chain links TRBV30 with TRBJ2-1; 7 bases fit TRBD1. This CDR3 comprises 12 residues. CDR1 and CDR2 from the germline V gene are GTSNPN and SVGIG (reference sequence). V shed 3 bases and J 13 bases; nucleotides not matched to a gene: 9. CDR3 nucleotide sequence: TGTGCCTGGAGACCACCGGGACAGCACCAGTTCTTC. Amino acid sequence: CAWRPPGQHQFF.

V gene TRBV4-2 combines with J gene TRBJ2-1; D perhaps matches TRBD1 (6 bases). Germline assignment: CDR1 LGHNA and CDR2 YNFKEQ. The length of the CDR3 is 17 residues. V was shortened by 4 bases and J by 0 bases, with 16 bases between the two germline ends. CDR3 protein: CASSRYLGGSSYNEQFF. The CDR3 DNA sequence: TGTGCCAGCAGCCGATACCTAGGGGGTAGCTCCTACAATGAGCAGTTCTTC.

The chain carries TRBV7-9 and TRBJ2-3; a weak D match, TRBD2 (7 bases). This CDR3 has 15 residues. The germline CDR1 and CDR2 sequences are SEHNR and FQNEAQ (reference sequence). V lost 5 bases to trimming and J lost 2 bases, with 14 bases between them. CDR3 amino acids: CASSLGAGATDTQYF. CDR3 nucleotides: TGTGCCAGCAGCCTGGGGGCGGGAGCCACAGATACGCAGTATTTT. Full variable domain (outside the CDR3, taken from reference TRBV7-9 and TRBJ2-3): DTGVSQNPRHKITKRGQNVTFRCDPISEHNRLYWYRQTLGQGPEFLTYFQNEAQLEKSRLLSDRFSAERPKGSFSTLEIQRTEQGDSAMYLCASSLGAGATDTQYFGPGTRLTVL.